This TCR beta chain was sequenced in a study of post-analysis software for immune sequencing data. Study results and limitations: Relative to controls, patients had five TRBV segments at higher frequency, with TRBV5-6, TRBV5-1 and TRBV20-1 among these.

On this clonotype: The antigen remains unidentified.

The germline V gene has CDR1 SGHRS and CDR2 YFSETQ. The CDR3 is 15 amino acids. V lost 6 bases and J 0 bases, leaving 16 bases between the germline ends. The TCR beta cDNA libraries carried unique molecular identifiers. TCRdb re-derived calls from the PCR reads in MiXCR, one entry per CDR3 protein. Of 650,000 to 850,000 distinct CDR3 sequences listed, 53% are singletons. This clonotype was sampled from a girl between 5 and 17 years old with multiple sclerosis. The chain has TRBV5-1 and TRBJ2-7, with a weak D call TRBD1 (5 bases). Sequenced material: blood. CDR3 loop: CASTPGPQTSYEQYF. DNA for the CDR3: TGCGCCAGCACCCCAGGGCCCCAAACCTCCTACGAGCAGTACTTC.